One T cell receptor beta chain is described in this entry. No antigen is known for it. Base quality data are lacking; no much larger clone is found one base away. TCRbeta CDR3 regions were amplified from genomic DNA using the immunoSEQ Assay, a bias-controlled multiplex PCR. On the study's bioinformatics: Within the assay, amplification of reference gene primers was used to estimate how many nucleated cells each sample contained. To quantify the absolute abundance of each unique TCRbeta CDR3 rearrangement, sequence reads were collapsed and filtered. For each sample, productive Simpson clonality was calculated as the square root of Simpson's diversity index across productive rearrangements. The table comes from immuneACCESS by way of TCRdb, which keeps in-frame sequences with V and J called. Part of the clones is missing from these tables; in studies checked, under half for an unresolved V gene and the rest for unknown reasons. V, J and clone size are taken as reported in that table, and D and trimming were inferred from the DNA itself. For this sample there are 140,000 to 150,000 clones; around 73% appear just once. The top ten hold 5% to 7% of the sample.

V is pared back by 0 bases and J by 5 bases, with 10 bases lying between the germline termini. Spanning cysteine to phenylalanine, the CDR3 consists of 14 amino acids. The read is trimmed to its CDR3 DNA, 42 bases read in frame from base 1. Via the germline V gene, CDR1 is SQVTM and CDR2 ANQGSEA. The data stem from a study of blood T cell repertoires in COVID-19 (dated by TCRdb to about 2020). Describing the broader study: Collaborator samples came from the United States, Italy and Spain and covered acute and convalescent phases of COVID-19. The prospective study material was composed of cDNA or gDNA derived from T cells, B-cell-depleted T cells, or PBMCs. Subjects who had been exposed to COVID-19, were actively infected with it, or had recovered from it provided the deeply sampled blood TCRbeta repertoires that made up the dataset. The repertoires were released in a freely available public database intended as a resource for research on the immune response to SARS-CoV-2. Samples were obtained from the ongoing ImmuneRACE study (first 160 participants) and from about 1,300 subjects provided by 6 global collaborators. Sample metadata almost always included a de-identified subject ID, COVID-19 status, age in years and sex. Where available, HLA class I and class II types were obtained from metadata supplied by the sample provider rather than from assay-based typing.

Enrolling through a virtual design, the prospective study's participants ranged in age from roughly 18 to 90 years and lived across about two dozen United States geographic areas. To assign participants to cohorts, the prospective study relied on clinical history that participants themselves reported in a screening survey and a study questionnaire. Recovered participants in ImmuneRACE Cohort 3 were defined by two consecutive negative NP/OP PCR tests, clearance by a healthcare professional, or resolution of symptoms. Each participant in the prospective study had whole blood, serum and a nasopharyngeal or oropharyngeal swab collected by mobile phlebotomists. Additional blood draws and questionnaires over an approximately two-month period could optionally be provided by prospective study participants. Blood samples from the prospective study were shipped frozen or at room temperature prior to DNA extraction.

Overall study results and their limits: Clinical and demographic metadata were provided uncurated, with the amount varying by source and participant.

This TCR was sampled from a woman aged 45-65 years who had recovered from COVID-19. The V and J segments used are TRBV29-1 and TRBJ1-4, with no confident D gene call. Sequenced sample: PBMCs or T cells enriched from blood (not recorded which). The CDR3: CSVEDSRLNEKLFF. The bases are TGCAGCGTTGAAGATTCCCGGTTGAATGAAAAACTGTTTTTT.